One and the same sample provided the 21 T cell receptor beta chains below, sequenced in a study of CD8 T cells in ankylosing spondylitis. Findings of the study overall: Blood from ankylosing spondylitis patients appeared to carry a characteristic roughly 8-variant TCR beta motif.

Via MiXCR, TCRdb re-called the 5' RACE reads, giving one row per CDR3 protein. The sample lists some 800,000 distinct CDR3 sequences, approximately 10% occurring once. No antigen has been identified for these receptors. Sequenced: blood, either unsorted or a sorted T cell fraction (not recorded which). The receptors shown here come from a male donor with ankylosing spondylitis.

This chain joins TRBV7-9 and TRBJ2-1; the match to TRBD1 covers 8 bases. CDR3 size: 15 residues. The trim removed 5 bases at V and 5 bases at J, leaving 8 bases unmatched. Germline CDR1 reads SEHNR; CDR2 reads FQNEAQ (reference sequence). The CDR3 DNA reads TGTGCCAGCAGCCTAAGGGGACAGGTGAACAATGAGCAGTTCTTC. It codes for CASSLRGQVNNEQFF.

This clonotype showed up just a few times. V gene TRBV6-5 combines with J gene TRBJ1-1, with D perhaps TRBD1 (5 bases). The CDR3 sequence is 13 residues long. Trimming took off 1 base at V and 7 bases at J, with 10 bases between the two ends. Germline V CDR1 and CDR2: MNHEY, SVGAGI. CDR3 coding DNA: TGTGCCAGCAGTTACTGGCAGGGAAGTGAAGCTTTCTTT. The encoded protein is CASSYWQGSEAFF.

In this sample, this clonotype turned up a few times. The V gene is TRBV20-1, the J gene TRBJ1-1; D is perhaps TRBD1 (5 bases). The CDR3 has 14 residues. Germline loops: CDR1 DFQATT, CDR2 SNEGSKA (reference sequence). The V end was cut by 5 bases, the J end by 4 bases, with 17 bases between. The CDR3 DNA is TGCAGTGCTCAACAGCTCCGACAGCCCACTGAAGCTTTCTTT. This gives the protein CSAQQLRQPTEAFF.

The chain is built from TRBV5-1 and TRBJ2-1; 8 bases are a match to TRBD1. V was pared by 5 bases and J by 15 bases, with 16 bases of the junction left unmatched. Per germline, CDR1 SGHRS and CDR2 YFSETQ. The CDR3 is 14 residues long. The CDR3 protein is CASRVAGGEGQRFF. CDR3 DNA sequence: TGCGCCAGCAGAGTGGCAGGGGGCGAGGGCCAGCGGTTCTTC.

This clonotype has a count of ten or more. The J gene is TRBJ2-3, the V gene TRBV4-3, with 13 bases aligning to TRBD2. The J segment lost 0 bases and the V segment lost 10 bases, leaving 10 bases of the junction unmatched. The CDR3 extends over 17 amino acids. Germline CDR1 and CDR2: LGHNA and YSLEER. The CDR3 protein is CATPTTSGRPSTDTQYF. The DNA for the CDR3 is TGCGCCACCCCGACGACTAGCGGGAGGCCTAGCACAGATACGCAGTATTTT.

The sample holds a few counts of this clonotype. For the CDR3, the DNA is TGCAGTGCTAGAGATCCAACCTCTGGAAACACCATATATTTT. This translates into CSARDPTSGNTIYF. The chain carries TRBV20-1 and TRBJ1-3; D remains unclear. V gave up 0 bases and J gave up 0 bases, with 6 bases separating them. The CDR3 is 14 residues long. CDR1 is DFQATT and CDR2 is SNEGSKA in the germline V gene (reference sequence).

The sample holds many counts of this clonotype. The chain joins TRBV9 to TRBJ2-1; 7 bases map to TRBD1. After removal of 3 bases from V and 4 bases from J, the junction contained 4 bases not matched to a gene. The CDR3 spans 14 residues. CDR1 SGDLS and CDR2 YYNGEE come from the germline V gene. CDR3 bases: TGTGCCAGCAGCGCCGGGACAGCGTACAATGAGCAGTTCTTC. Amino acids: CASSAGTAYNEQFF.

The chain couples TRBV25-1 to TRBJ2-2; D possibly corresponds to TRBD2 (6 bases). The germline V gene encodes CDR1 MGHDK and CDR2 SYGVNS. The CDR3 runs 16 residues. V lost 5 bases, J lost 0 bases, and 13 bases lay in between. Here the CDR3 reads CASSKGLLANTGELFF. CDR3 nucleotides: TGTGCCAGCAGTAAGGGACTTTTAGCGAACACCGGGGAGCTGTTTTTT.

The chain joins TRBV20-1 to TRBJ2-7; D call uncertain. CDR3 size: 14 residues. CDR1 DFQATT and CDR2 SNEGSKA come from the germline V gene (reference sequence). V was shortened by 1 base and J by 4 bases, with 14 bases between the two germline ends. The CDR3 DNA sequence: TGCAGTGCTAGAGGGCCCCCCGGCCGGTACGAGCAGTACTTC. Encoded protein: CSARGPPGRYEQYF.

V usage is TRBV9 and J usage is TRBJ1-1; no reliable D call. Per germline, CDR1 SGDLS and CDR2 YYNGEE. V was shortened by 0 bases and J by 5 bases, with 17 bases between the two germline ends. CDR3 length: 16 amino acids. CDR3 loop: CASSVDPQRSKTEAFF. The CDR3 bases are TGTGCCAGCAGCGTAGACCCCCAGAGGTCGAAGACTGAAGCTTTCTTT. Together with reference TRBV9 and TRBJ1-1, the CDR3 gives the full variable domain: DSGVTQTPKHLITATGQRVTLRCSPRSGDLSVYWYQQSLDQGLQFLIQYYNGEERAKGNILERFSAQQFPDLHSELNLSSLELGDSALYFCASSVDPQRSKTEAFFGQGTRLTVV.

This rearrangement joins TRBV7-2 to TRBJ2-1; 7 bases line up with TRBD2. The V gene end was trimmed by 7 bases and the J gene end by 0 bases; junction bases not matched to a gene: 9. CDR3 length: 16 amino acids. Germline lookup yields CDR1 SGHTA and CDR2 FQGNSA. CDR3 protein: CASTSGGSFSYNEQFF. DNA for the CDR3: TGTGCCAGCACCTCTGGCGGGAGCTTCTCCTACAATGAGCAGTTCTTC.

The chain employs TRBV5-1 and TRBJ2-7, with D possibly being TRBD2 (5 bases). Germline V gene data show CDR1 as SGHRS and CDR2 as YFSETQ. This CDR3 region has 13 residues. V gave up 4 bases and J gave up 6 bases, with 14 bases separating them. CDR3 nucleotide sequence: TGCGCCAGCAGCCAAGGACTTTTGGGCGAGCAGTACTTC. Protein: CASSQGLLGEQYF.

The chain has TRBV2 and TRBJ2-5; 7 nucleotides match TRBD1. Germline values: CDR1 SNHLY, CDR2 FYNNEI. The CDR3 consists of 14 residues. Trimming removed 7 bases from V and 1 base from J; junction bases left unmatched: 6. The CDR3 is CASIQTGFQETQYF. Written as DNA, the CDR3 is TGTGCCAGCATTCAGACAGGGTTCCAAGAGACCCAGTACTTC.

This clonotype was seen only a few times. The genes are TRBV30 and TRBJ2-7; D is possibly TRBD1 (6 bases). Trimming took off 4 bases at V and 7 bases at J, with 17 bases between the two ends. The CDR3 covers 13 residues. Germline V gene lookup returns CDR1 GTSNPN and CDR2 SVGIG (reference sequence). Written as DNA, the CDR3 is TGTGCCTGGACCGGACAGTCGTTCGGAGAGCAGTACTTC. Its translation: CAWTGQSFGEQYF.

V and J are TRBV28 and TRBJ2-4, with D possibly matching TRBD1 (6 bases). The CDR3 loop spans 15 amino acids. The V and J ends lost 2 bases and 4 bases respectively, with 12 bases between them. Germline CDR1 is MDHEN and CDR2 is SYDVKM. CDR3 region: CASSLPTGTKNIQYF. As DNA, the CDR3 is TGTGCCAGCAGTTTACCTACCGGGACAAAAAACATTCAGTACTTC.

V usage is TRBV7-2 and J usage is TRBJ2-2, with 8 bases matching TRBD1. Germline V gives CDR1 SGHTA, CDR2 FQGNSA. The CDR3 loop spans 14 amino acids. V dropped 7 bases and J dropped 4; count of bases not matched to a gene: 5. The CDR3 bases are TGTGCCAGCACCAGGACAGGGAGCACCGGGGAGCTGTTTTTT. Translating it yields CASTRTGSTGELFF.

In its sample, this clonotype was seen a few times. The V and J genes are TRBV20-1 and TRBJ2-1; D is ambiguous. V gave up 7 bases and J gave up 6 bases, with 16 bases separating them. There are 13 residues in the CDR3. Germline CDR1 reads DFQATT; CDR2 reads SNEGSKA (reference sequence). The CDR3 is CSGERDPLNEQFF. Here the CDR3 DNA reads TGCAGTGGTGAGCGAGACCCCCTCAATGAGCAGTTCTTC.

V usage is TRBV28 and J usage is TRBJ2-1, with 8 bases fitting TRBD2. The CDR3 totals 12 residues. Germline V gene sequence: CDR1 MDHEN, CDR2 SYDVKM. V gave up 11 bases and J gave up 5 bases; unmatched junction bases: 5. CDR3 loop: CASTSVDNEQFF. The CDR3, as DNA: TGTGCCTCGACTAGCGTAGACAATGAGCAGTTCTTC.

The chain joins TRBV28 to TRBJ1-2; a possible D gene is TRBD1 (6 bases). Germline V gives CDR1 MDHEN, CDR2 SYDVKM. V lost 5 bases and J 5 bases, leaving 12 bases between the germline ends. The CDR3 is 13 residues long. CDR3 DNA: TGTGCCAGCAGTACGGACAGCTCATATGGCTACACCTTC. Translating gives CASSTDSSYGYTF.

This clonotype occurred a few times. V is TRBV20-1 and J is TRBJ1-2; the D gene is possibly TRBD1 (5 bases). The CDR3 length is 13 residues. Germline V CDR1 and CDR2: DFQATT, SNEGSKA (reference sequence). V gave up 8 bases and J gave up 1 base, with 14 bases separating them. CDR3 region: CSSTAHVNYGYTF. The CDR3 coding sequence is TGCAGTTCGACAGCGCATGTTAACTATGGCTACACCTTC.

The chain combines TRBV10-1 with TRBJ2-2; tentatively, D is TRBD2 (6 bases). Trimming took off 3 bases at V and 5 bases at J, with 16 bases between the two ends. The CDR3 sequence is 16 residues long. Germline V gene sequence: CDR1 WNHNN, CDR2 SYGVQD (reference sequence). The CDR3 DNA sequence: TGCGCCAGCAGTGACTTCTGGCGGGACCTTACCGGGGAGCTGTTTTTT. Translating gives CASSDFWRDLTGELFF.